This T cell receptor beta chain was recovered during a study of T cell changes during pregnancy in multiple sclerosis. The germline V gene encodes CDR1 ENHRY and CDR2 SYGVKD. J lost 3 bases, V lost 0 bases, and 5 bases had no gene match. CDR3 length: 16 residues. Method: immunoSEQ multiplex PCR; TCRdb's copy keeps in-frame clones and lacks some. The sample records nearly 40,000 clones, roughly 94% being singletons. The TCR was taken from a female donor with multiple sclerosis, enrolled in a pregnancy study. The chain carries TRBV10-3 and TRBJ1-5; 7 nucleotides line up with TRBD1. This specimen was CD4+ T cells from peripheral blood mononuclear cells, taken in the third trimester of pregnancy. CDR3 residues: CAISESGGGVNQPQHF. The CDR3 DNA reads as TGTGCCATCAGTGAGTCAGGGGGCGGTGTCAATCAGCCCCAGCATTTT.